This TCR beta chain emerged from a study of human T cells and chemical hapten exposure. Study findings and constraints: TCRs above 1 in 1000 frequency stayed constant with DPC sensitization. Counts of expanded TCRs at PT1 were positively correlated with patch test score.

This clonotype was recorded a few times. What it binds is not known. One end of the junction does not line up with germline, which may come from a read error. TCRdb independently ran MiXCR on the RACE reads; one entry per CDR3 protein. In the table there are some 84,000 distinct CDR3 sequences, roughly 10% of which are singletons. Time point here: patch test 3, about 24 weeks after DPC sensitization. As for treatment: therapeutic diphenylcyclopropenone sensitization with weekly scalp DPC. Blood draws came first, before each patch test. Germline assignment: CDR1 SGHAT and CDR2 FQNNGV. CDR3 length equals 16 residues.

The source is a woman between 45 and 65 years old with alopecia areata. Some clones in this sample may be carry-over from other donors' samples. Source: whole blood, taken in connection with sensitization to the hapten diphenylcyclopropenone (DPC). The chain links TRBV11-2 to TRBJ2-2; D remains unclear. In nucleotides, the CDR3 is TGTGTCAGCAGCTTAGATCGCGGCAGGAACACCGGGGAGCTGTTTTTT. Its translation is CVSSLDRGRNTGELFF. The complete variable domain, with remaining parts taken from reference TRBV11-2 and TRBJ2-2, reads EAGVAQSPRYKIIEKRQSVAFWCNPISGHATLYWYQQILGQGPKLLIQFQNNGVVDDSQLPKDRFSAERLKGVDSTLKIQPAKLEDSAVYLCVSSLDRGRNTGELFFGEGSRLTVL.